These 30 T cell receptor beta chains originate from one sample sequenced in a study of blood T cell repertoires in COVID-19. The table came from immunoSEQ multiplex PCR; TCRdb's copy has only in-frame clones and leaves some out. The sample shows approximately 24,000 clones, roughly 86% of them seen only once. Sequenced input: peripheral blood. Receptors originate from a man aged 45-65 years with active COVID-19.

The chain is built from TRBV19 and TRBJ2-5, with 9 bases matching TRBD1. The junction had 5 bases not matched to a gene; V was cut back by 0 bases and J by 6 bases. The CDR3 extends over 15 amino acids. Germline loops: CDR1 LNHDA, CDR2 SQIVND (reference sequence). The DNA of the CDR3 is TGTGCCAGTAGTATAGAGGGACAGGGTCGGCAGACCCAGTACTTC. Translated, it gives CASSIEGQGRQTQYF. Variable domain in full (rest from reference TRBV19 and TRBJ2-5): DGGITQSPKYLFRKEGQNVTLSCEQNLNHDAMYWYRQDPGQGLRLIYYSQIVNDFQKGDIAEGYSVSREKKESFPLTVTSAQKNPTAFYLCASSIEGQGRQTQYFGPGTRLLVL.

This chain connects TRBV5-1 to TRBJ1-2; D is uncertain. V was trimmed by 3 bases and J by 8 bases, leaving 26 bases between them. Looked up from germline, CDR1 is SGHRS and CDR2 is YFSETQ. The CDR3 is 17 residues long. CDR3 protein: CASSSGGRIPTQEGYTF. In DNA, the CDR3 is TGCGCCAGCAGCTCCGGAGGTCGGATTCCGACGCAGGAAGGCTACACCTTC.

The V gene is TRBV5-5, the J gene TRBJ2-3; no reliable D call. Germline V gene data show CDR1 as SGHKS and CDR2 as YYEKEE (reference sequence). V lost 4 bases to trimming and J lost 3 bases, with 15 bases between them. This CDR3 spans 15 amino acids. The CDR3 here is CASSPLTRLTDTQYF. The CDR3 region has the DNA TGTGCCAGCAGCCCCCTCACCCGGTTGACAGATACGCAGTATTTT.

The table lists this clone with a few counts. The chain couples TRBV11-3 to TRBJ2-2; maybe TRBD2 (5 bases). Trimming took off 1 base at V and 5 bases at J, with 11 bases between the two ends. Per germline, CDR1 SGHNT and CDR2 YENEEA. The CDR3 spans 15 residues. In DNA, the CDR3 is TGTGCCAGCAGCTTAGCACTAGAGAATACCGGGGAGCTGTTTTTT. Translating it yields CASSLALENTGELFF. Based on the CDR3 plus reference TRBV11-3 and TRBJ2-2, the full variable domain is EAGVVQSPRYKIIEKKQPVAFWCNPISGHNTLYWYLQNLGQGPELLIRYENEEAVDDSQLPKDRFSAERLKGVDSTLKIQPAELGDSAVYLCASSLALENTGELFFGEGSRLTVL.

This rearrangement joins TRBV7-8 to TRBJ2-7; a possible D gene is TRBD1 (5 bases). The ends were cut back, 5 bases at V and 3 bases at J, with 11 bases in the middle. The CDR3 has 13 residues. Germline values: CDR1 SGHVS, CDR2 FQNEAQ. The CDR3 region is CASSRRDGYEQYF. The CDR3 DNA reads as TGTGCCAGCAGCCGCAGGGATGGCTACGAGCAGTACTTC.

The V gene is TRBV10-3, the J gene TRBJ2-1, with 9 bases identical to TRBD1. The CDR3 contains 16 residues. Trimming at V came to 7 bases and at J to 2 bases, leaving 9 bases not matched to a gene. Germline-derived CDR1 and CDR2 are ENHRY and SYGVKD. Here the CDR3 DNA reads TGTGCCATCAAGGATGACAGGGGGATCCCCTACAATGAGCAGTTCTTC. The encoded protein is CAIKDDRGIPYNEQFF.

This clone came up once. The genes are TRBV29-1 and TRBJ2-7, with 10 bases lining up with TRBD1. The germline V gene has CDR1 SQVTM and CDR2 ANQGSEA. The CDR3 contains 14 residues. J was trimmed by 5 bases and V by 1 base; bases with no gene match: 5. The CDR3 nucleotides are TGCAGCGTTGAAGGCGGGACAGGGGAGAACGAGCAGTACTTC. Its translation is CSVEGGTGENEQYF.

This rearrangement joins TRBV12-3 or TRBV12-4 to TRBJ1-1; a weak D match, TRBD1 (5 bases). The CDR3 loop spans 12 amino acids. V lost 5 bases to trimming and J lost 6 bases, with 10 bases between them. CDR3 region: CASSLRESEAFF. CDR3 in DNA: TGTGCCAGCAGTCTCAGGGAATCTGAAGCTTTCTTT.

The chain joins TRBV7-6 to TRBJ1-1, with D perhaps TRBD1 (6 bases). CDR1 is SGHVS and CDR2 is FNYEAQ in the germline V gene. V gave up 3 bases and J gave up 5 bases, with 13 bases separating them. CDR3 size: 14 residues. For the CDR3, the DNA is TGTGCCAGCAGCTTGCGGGGGGCCGGAACTGAAGCTTTCTTT. Its protein is CASSLRGAGTEAFF.

This sequence joins TRBV30 and TRBJ1-6; D gene uncertain. V was shortened by 1 base and J by 0 bases, with 10 bases between the two germline ends. The CDR3 runs 16 residues. Germline lookup yields CDR1 GTSNPN and CDR2 SVGIG (reference sequence). The CDR3 coding sequence is TGTGCCTGGAGTGCGGAGGACGGCTCCTATAATTCACCCCTCCACTTT. Translated: CAWSAEDGSYNSPLHF.

This clone occurred once. The chain has TRBV7-8 and TRBJ2-3, with D tentatively TRBD2 (6 bases). V gave up 5 bases and J gave up 1 base, with 25 bases separating them. The CDR3 is 19 residues long. Germline assignment: CDR1 SGHVS and CDR2 FQNEAQ. As DNA, the CDR3 is TGTGCCAGCAGCATGGGGAGGCTAGTAGGTATCTCGGGCACAGATACGCAGTATTTT. Amino acids: CASSMGRLVGISGTDTQYF.

This chain uses TRBV6-2 or TRBV6-3 with TRBJ2-3, with TRBD2 matching 13 bases. From germline, CDR1 is MNHEY and CDR2 SVGEGT. V lost 4 bases, J lost 2 bases, and 6 bases stayed unmatched. This CDR3 comprises 17 residues. The CDR3 is CASSSGLAGPNTDTQYF. CDR3 sequence (DNA): TGTGCCAGCAGTTCGGGACTAGCGGGGCCTAACACAGATACGCAGTATTTT.

This clone was picked up a small number of times. V and J are TRBV4-1 and TRBJ2-7; D unresolved. Germline assignment: CDR1 MGHRA and CDR2 YSYEKL. V was pared by 0 bases and J by 6 bases, with 12 bases between. The CDR3 runs to 14 residues. The CDR3 loop reads CASSQDIQKVEQYF. DNA for the CDR3: TGCGCCAGCAGCCAAGATATACAGAAGGTCGAGCAGTACTTC.

The rearrangement uses TRBV5-1 and TRBJ2-5; TRBD2 agrees at 10 bases. The CDR3 totals 15 residues. V shed 1 base and J 3 bases; nucleotides not matched to a gene: 3. CDR1 is SGHRS and CDR2 is YFSETQ in the germline V gene. CDR3 nucleotides: TGCGCCAGCAGCTTGCCAGCGGGGGGGAAAGAGACCCAGTACTTC. As protein: CASSLPAGGKETQYF.

This clone was seen only once. The rearrangement joins TRBV11-2 to TRBJ1-3; D unclear. The germline V and J ends were trimmed by 10 bases and 4 bases, with 8 bases remaining between them. The V gene's germline CDR1 is SGHAT and CDR2 FQNNGV. This CDR3 has 11 residues. The CDR3 region has the DNA TGTGCCAACTCGCGGGGAAACACCATATATTTT. Translated, it gives CANSRGNTIYF.

The chain combines TRBV9 with TRBJ1-3, with D possibly TRBD1 on 6 matching bases. V was trimmed by 4 bases and J by 4 bases, leaving 12 bases between them. CDR1 SGDLS and CDR2 YYNGEE come from the germline V gene. The CDR3 has 14 amino acids. For the CDR3, the DNA is TGTGCCAGCAGCCGTGGACAGCTAGGAAACACCATATATTTT. It encodes CASSRGQLGNTIYF.

The chain recombines TRBV6-5 with TRBJ1-1, with TRBD1 as a possible D gene (5 bases). This CDR3 has 15 amino acids. Trimming left V 6 bases short and J 1 base short, with 15 bases between. Germline values: CDR1 MNHEY, CDR2 SVGAGI. The CDR3 DNA follows: TGTGCCAGCAGGTACGGTGCGGGGACGAACACTGAAGCTTTCTTT. This encodes CASRYGAGTNTEAFF.

CDR3 loop: CASRRGGGPFDTQYF. In nucleotides, the CDR3 is TGTGCCAGCAGGAGAGGGGGGGGGCCGTTCGATACGCAGTATTTT. V is TRBV5-4 and J is TRBJ2-3; maybe TRBD2 (7 bases). CDR3 length equals 15 residues. Germline V gives CDR1 SGHNT, CDR2 YYREEE (reference sequence). The V and J ends lost 5 bases and 6 bases respectively, with 19 bases between them.

This clone is termed medium-sized. The J gene is TRBJ2-1, the V gene TRBV7-8; no clear D. The V gene lost 2 bases and the J gene lost 8 bases, with 10 bases spanning the gap. Germline CDR1 is SGHVS and CDR2 is FQNEAQ. There are 13 residues in the CDR3. The DNA for the CDR3 is TGTGCCAGCAGCTTACCCGCGTCGGATGAGCAGTTCTTC. It translates to CASSLPASDEQFF.

The V call is TRBV10-3, the J call TRBJ1-2, with TRBD1 matching 8 bases. Germline V gene sequence: CDR1 ENHRY, CDR2 SYGVKD. Trimming at V came to 10 bases and at J to 2 bases, leaving 9 bases not matched to a gene. The CDR3 spans 14 residues. CDR3 in DNA: TGTGCCACCCTAGGGGACAGGCAGAACTATGGCTACACCTTC. Translated: CATLGDRQNYGYTF.

V usage is TRBV5-4 and J usage is TRBJ2-3; a weak D match, TRBD2 (6 bases). The CDR3 totals 16 residues. The germline CDR1 and CDR2 sequences are SGHNT and YYREEE (reference sequence). V was trimmed by 4 bases and J by 3 bases, leaving 18 bases between them. In nucleotides, the CDR3 is TGTGCCAGCAGCGCCTTGGCGGGGATGAGTACAGATACGCAGTATTTT. The encoded protein is CASSALAGMSTDTQYF.

CDR3 bases: TGTGCCAGCAGCCCTTCCGGAGGCGCCGGTTCTTTCTTT. Translating it yields CASSPSGGAGSFF. The chain employs TRBV16 and TRBJ1-1, with D uncertain. Deletions cut 4 bases from V and 12 bases from J, with 18 bases between. CDR1 and CDR2 (germline): KGHSY, FQNENV. The CDR3 is 13 amino acids. Full variable domain (outside the CDR3, taken from reference TRBV16 and TRBJ1-1): GEEVAQTPKHLVRGEGQKAKLYCAPIKGHSYVFWYQQVLKNEFKFLISFQNENVFDETGMPKERFSAKCLPNSPCSLEIQATKLEDSAVYFCASSPSGGAGSFFGQGTRLTVV.

The chain recombines TRBV10-3 with TRBJ1-2; possible D gene TRBD1, 5 bases. The V and J ends lost 6 bases and 2 bases respectively, with 10 bases between them. There are 13 residues in the CDR3. Germline CDR1 and CDR2: ENHRY and SYGVKD. In DNA, the CDR3 is TGTGCCATCAGACAGGACTACAACTATGGCTACACCTTC. It encodes CAIRQDYNYGYTF.

This clone has more than one count but fewer than ten. The CDR3 loop is CASSLFREHNSPLHF. CDR3 DNA: TGTGCCAGCAGCTTATTCCGGGAGCATAATTCACCCCTCCACTTT. The chain recombines TRBV11-1 with TRBJ1-6; D remains ambiguous. The CDR3 runs to 15 residues. Trimming took 2 bases from V and 5 from J, leaving 10 bases between them. Germline values: CDR1 SGHAT, CDR2 FQDESV (reference sequence).

The J gene is TRBJ2-6, the V gene TRBV19; perhaps TRBD1 as D (6 bases). Germline lookup yields CDR1 LNHDA and CDR2 SQIVND (reference sequence). V dropped 4 bases and J dropped 4 bases, with 11 bases sitting between them. The CDR3 is made up of 15 amino acids. CDR3 loop: CASSRQVYGANVLTF. CDR3 bases: TGTGCCAGTAGTAGACAGGTATACGGGGCCAACGTCCTGACTTTC.

V gene TRBV11-2 combines with J gene TRBJ2-2; TRBD2 matches 10 bases. J lost 2 bases, V lost 3 bases, and 3 bases had no gene match. This CDR3 contains 16 residues. CDR1 SGHAT and CDR2 FQNNGV come from the germline V gene. CDR3 sequence (DNA): TGTGCCAGCAGCTTTAGCGGGGGGTTTAACACCGGGGAGCTGTTTTTT. Protein product: CASSFSGGFNTGELFF. The full variable domain, rest sourced from reference TRBV11-2 and TRBJ2-2, is EAGVAQSPRYKIIEKRQSVAFWCNPISGHATLYWYQQILGQGPKLLIQFQNNGVVDDSQLPKDRFSAERLKGVDSTLKIQPAKLEDSAVYLCASSFSGGFNTGELFFGEGSRLTVL.

V usage is TRBV6-1 and J usage is TRBJ2-3; 10 bases agree with TRBD2. The V gene end was trimmed by 0 bases and the J gene end by 1 base; junction bases not matched to a gene: 4. The CDR3 has 17 residues. In germline, CDR1 is MNHNS, CDR2 SASEGT. The CDR3 region is CASSEALAGGGTDTQYF. The CDR3 DNA is TGTGCCAGCAGTGAAGCGTTAGCGGGGGGCGGCACAGATACGCAGTATTTT.

This chain links TRBV23-1 with TRBJ2-1; 7 bases line up with TRBD2. TRBV23-1 is assigned to the ORF class and has an uncertain function. There are 15 residues in the CDR3. Trimming took 2 bases from V and 0 from J; bases not matched to a gene: 1. The DNA of the CDR3 is TGCGCCAGCAGTCAACTAGCGGTCTCCTACAATGAGCAGTTCTTC. It translates to CASSQLAVSYNEQFF.

The count of this clone is one. The chain employs TRBV5-1 and TRBJ2-1; TRBD2 is a possible D gene (5 bases). This CDR3 is 16 amino acids long. V was trimmed by 4 bases and J by 2 bases, leaving 16 bases between them. Germline V gene data show CDR1 as SGHRS and CDR2 as YFSETQ. CDR3 sequence reads: CASSSGHGGAYNEQFF. DNA for the CDR3: TGCGCCAGCAGCAGCGGTCATGGCGGAGCCTACAATGAGCAGTTCTTC.

In this sample, this clone turned up once. One end of the junction varies from germline; a read error may be responsible. The DNA of the CDR3 is TGCAGCGTTGAAGAGGCTCACAAGGAGCAGTTCTTC. Translation: CSVEEAHKEQFF. V usage is TRBV29-1 and J usage is TRBJ2-1; the D is unclear. The CDR3 contains 12 residues. From germline, CDR1 is SQVTM and CDR2 ANQGSEA.